Listed below are T cell receptor beta chains from one sample, sequenced in a study of lymphopenia after photon versus proton radiotherapy. Clones were sequenced by immunoSEQ multiplex PCR, and TCRdb holds only the in-frame ones, with some missing. This table has about 29,000 clones, around 90% appearing once. The sample in question was peripheral blood, obtained from a patient treated with proton-based radiotherapy. Receptors originate from a woman aged 60-70 years with cholangiocarcinoma. Some clones in this sample may be carry-over from other donors' samples. The CDR3 runs from the conserved cysteine through the conserved F or W. D genes are given only for firm matches. Clone size is not always given. Where it is, it says once, few, many or a class for expanded clones.

>.|TRBV7-2|.|TRBJ2-2
CASSLETGYTGELFF
TGTGCCAGCAGCTTAGAGACGGGATACACCGGGGAGCTGTTTTTT
>.|TRBV10-3|.|TRBJ1-1
CAISESLQNTEAFF
TGTGCCATCAGTGAGTCGTTACAGAACACTGAAGCTTTCTTT
>few|TRBV11-2|.|TRBJ1-1
CASSTLQGGRTEAFF
TGTGCCAGCAGCACTTTACAGGGCGGGCGCACTGAAGCTTTCTTT
>once|TRBV7-9|.|TRBJ2-3
CASSTTTSTDTQYF
TGTGCCAGCAGCACCACGACTAGCACAGATACGCAGTATTTT
>.|TRBV18|.|TRBJ2-4
CASSPPQGAKNIQYF
TGTGCCAGCTCACCACCGCAGGGCGCCAAAAACATTCAGTACTTC
>.|TRBV14|.|TRBJ1-1
CASSQVNVEAFF
TGTGCCAGCAGCCAAGTGAACGTAGAAGCTTTCTTT
>.|TRBV4-3|.|TRBJ1-4
CASSQEAKINEKLFF
TGCGCCAGCAGCCAAGAGGCGAAGATTAATGAAAAACTGTTTTTT
>.|TRBV21-1|.|TRBJ2-1
CASSKPGTGEDEQFF
TGTGCCAGCAGCAAACCCGGGACAGGAGAGGATGAGCAGTTCTTC
>.|TRBV7-2|.|TRBJ2-1
CASSLPVLGQFF
TGTGCCAGCAGCTTACCAGTCCTTGGGCAGTTCTTC
>once|TRBV19|TRBD1|TRBJ2-7
CASSLQGASYEQYF
TGTGCCAGTAGCCTACAGGGGGCATCCTACGAGCAGTACTTC